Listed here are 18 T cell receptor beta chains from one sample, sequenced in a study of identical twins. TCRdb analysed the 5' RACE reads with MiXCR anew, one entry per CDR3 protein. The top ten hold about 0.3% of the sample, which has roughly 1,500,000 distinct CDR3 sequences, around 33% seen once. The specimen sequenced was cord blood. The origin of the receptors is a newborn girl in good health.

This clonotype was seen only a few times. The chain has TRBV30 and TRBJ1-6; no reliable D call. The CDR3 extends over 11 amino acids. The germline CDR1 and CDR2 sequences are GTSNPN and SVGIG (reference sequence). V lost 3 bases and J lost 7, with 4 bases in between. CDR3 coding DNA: TGTGCCTGGAGACTGAATTCACCCCTCCACTTT. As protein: CAWRLNSPLHF. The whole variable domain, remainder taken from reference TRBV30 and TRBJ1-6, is SQTIHQWPATLVQPVGSPLSLECTVEGTSNPNLYWYRQAAGRGLQLLFYSVGIGQISSEVPQNLSASRPQDRQFILSSKKLLLSDSGFYLCAWRLNSPLHFGNGTRLTVT.

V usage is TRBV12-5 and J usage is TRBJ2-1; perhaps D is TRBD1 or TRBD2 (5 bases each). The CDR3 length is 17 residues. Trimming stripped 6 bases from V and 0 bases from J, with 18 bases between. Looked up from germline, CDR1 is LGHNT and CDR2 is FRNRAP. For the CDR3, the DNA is TGTGCTAGTGGACTGAAGCCGGGACGGAGCTCCTACAATGAGCAGTTCTTC. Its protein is CASGLKPGRSSYNEQFF.

Here the CDR3 DNA reads TGTGCCAGCAGTTTTATCCGGTACGAGCAGTACTTC. Translating gives CASSFIRYEQYF. The gene calls are TRBV12-3 or TRBV12-4 and TRBJ2-4; D remains ambiguous. The DNA end is a closer match to TRBJ2-7, so the J assignment may be wrong. This CDR3 has 12 amino acids.

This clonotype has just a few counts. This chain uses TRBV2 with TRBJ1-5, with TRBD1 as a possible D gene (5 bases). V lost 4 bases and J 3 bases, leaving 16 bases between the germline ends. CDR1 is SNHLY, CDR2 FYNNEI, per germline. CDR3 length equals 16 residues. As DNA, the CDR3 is TGTGCCAGCAGTGTGGGGGAACCGTCAGTCAATCAGCCCCAGCATTTT. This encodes CASSVGEPSVNQPQHF.

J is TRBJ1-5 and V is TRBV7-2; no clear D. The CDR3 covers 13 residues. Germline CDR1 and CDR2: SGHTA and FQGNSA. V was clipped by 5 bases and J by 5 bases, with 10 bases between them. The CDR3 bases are TGTGCCAGCAGCACCCGGACGGATCAGCCCCAGCATTTT. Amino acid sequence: CASSTRTDQPQHF.

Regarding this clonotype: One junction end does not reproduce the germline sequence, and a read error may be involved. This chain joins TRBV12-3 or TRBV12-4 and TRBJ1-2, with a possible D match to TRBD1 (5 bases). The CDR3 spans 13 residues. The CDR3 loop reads CASSLTVNYGCTF. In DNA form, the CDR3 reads TGTGCCAGCAGCTTGACAGTTAACTATGGCTGCACCTTC.

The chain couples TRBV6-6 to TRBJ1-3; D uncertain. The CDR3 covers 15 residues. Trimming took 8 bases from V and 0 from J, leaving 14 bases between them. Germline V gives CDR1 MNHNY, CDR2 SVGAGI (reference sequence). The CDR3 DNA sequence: TGTGCCAGCTACCGTTCCCTCGCCTCTGGAAACACCATATATTTT. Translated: CASYRSLASGNTIYF.

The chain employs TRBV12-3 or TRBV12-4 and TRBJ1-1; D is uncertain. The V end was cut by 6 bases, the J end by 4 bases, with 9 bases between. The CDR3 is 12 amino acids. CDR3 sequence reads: CASSRGPTEAFF. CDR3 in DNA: TGTGCCAGCAGCCGAGGACCCACTGAAGCTTTCTTT.

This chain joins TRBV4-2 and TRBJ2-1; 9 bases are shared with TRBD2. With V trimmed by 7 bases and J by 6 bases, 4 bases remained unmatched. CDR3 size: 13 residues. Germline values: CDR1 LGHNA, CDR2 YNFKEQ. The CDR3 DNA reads TGTGCCAGCATGGCGGGGGGGAGCAATGAGCAGTTCTTC. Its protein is CASMAGGSNEQFF.

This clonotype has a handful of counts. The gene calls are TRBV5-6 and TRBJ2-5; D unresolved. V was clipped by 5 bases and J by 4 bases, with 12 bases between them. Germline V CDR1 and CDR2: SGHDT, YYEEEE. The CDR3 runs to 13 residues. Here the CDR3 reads CASSRILRETQYF. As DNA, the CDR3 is TGTGCCAGCAGTAGGATCCTTCGAGAGACCCAGTACTTC.

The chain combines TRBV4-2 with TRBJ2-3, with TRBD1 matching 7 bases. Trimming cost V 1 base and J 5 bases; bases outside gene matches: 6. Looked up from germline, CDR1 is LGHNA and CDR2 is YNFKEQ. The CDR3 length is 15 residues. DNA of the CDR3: TGTGCCAGCAGCCAAGCCGGGACAGCAGGAGATACGCAGTATTTT. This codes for CASSQAGTAGDTQYF.

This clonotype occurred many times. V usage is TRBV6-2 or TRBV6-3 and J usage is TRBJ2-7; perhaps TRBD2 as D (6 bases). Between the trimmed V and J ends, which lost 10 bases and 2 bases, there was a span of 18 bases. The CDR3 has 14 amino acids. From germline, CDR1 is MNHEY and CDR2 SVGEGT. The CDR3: CAIRSGHSTYEQYF. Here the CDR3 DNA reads TGTGCCATCAGAAGCGGGCACTCCACCTACGAGCAGTACTTC.

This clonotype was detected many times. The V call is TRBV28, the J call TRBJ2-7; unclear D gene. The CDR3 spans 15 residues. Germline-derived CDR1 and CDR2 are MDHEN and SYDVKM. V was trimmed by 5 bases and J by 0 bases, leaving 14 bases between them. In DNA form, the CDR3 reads TGTGCCAGCAGTGCACGGACGGGTAACTCCTACGAGCAGTACTTC. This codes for CASSARTGNSYEQYF.

CDR3 DNA sequence: TGCGCCAGCAGCTATCATGTGAGGGAAGCCTATTATGGCTACACCTTC. As protein: CASSYHVREAYYGYTF. The V call is TRBV5-1, the J call TRBJ1-2; D unclear. The germline V gene encodes CDR1 SGHRS and CDR2 YFSETQ. CDR3 size: 16 residues. V lost 3 bases, J lost 5 bases, and 20 bases lay in between.

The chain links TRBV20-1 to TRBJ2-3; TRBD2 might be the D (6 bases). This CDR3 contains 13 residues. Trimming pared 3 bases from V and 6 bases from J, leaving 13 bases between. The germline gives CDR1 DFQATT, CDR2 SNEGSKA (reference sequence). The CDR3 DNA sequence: TGCAGTGCTAGCGGGAGAAGCGCGGATACGCAGTATTTT. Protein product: CSASGRSADTQYF.

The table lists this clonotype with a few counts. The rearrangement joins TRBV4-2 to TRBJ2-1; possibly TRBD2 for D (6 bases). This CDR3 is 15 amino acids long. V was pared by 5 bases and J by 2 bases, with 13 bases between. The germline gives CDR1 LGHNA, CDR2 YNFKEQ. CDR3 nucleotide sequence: TGTGCCAGCAGCGGGCGGGGCCTAACCTACAATGAGCAGTTCTTC. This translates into CASSGRGLTYNEQFF.

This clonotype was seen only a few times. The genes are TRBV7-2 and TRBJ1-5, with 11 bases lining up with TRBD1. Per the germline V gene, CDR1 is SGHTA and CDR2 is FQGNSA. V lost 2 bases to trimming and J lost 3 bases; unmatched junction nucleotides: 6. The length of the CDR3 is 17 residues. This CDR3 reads CASSLYGTGGLNQPQHF. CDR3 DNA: TGTGCCAGCAGCTTATACGGGACAGGGGGGCTCAATCAGCCCCAGCATTTT. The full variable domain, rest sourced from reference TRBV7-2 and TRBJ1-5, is GAGVSQSPSNKVTEKGKDVELRCDPISGHTALYWYRQSLGQGLEFLIYFQGNSAPDKSGLPSDRFSAERTGGSVSTLTIQRTQQEDSAVYLCASSLYGTGGLNQPQHFGDGTRLSIL.

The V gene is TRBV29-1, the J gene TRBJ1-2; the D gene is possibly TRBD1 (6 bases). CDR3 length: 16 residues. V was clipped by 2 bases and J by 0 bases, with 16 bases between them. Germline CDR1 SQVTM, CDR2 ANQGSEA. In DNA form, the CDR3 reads TGCAGCGTTGAAACCGTCGGGGGCGCCTCTAACTATGGCTACACCTTC. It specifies CSVETVGGASNYGYTF.